One and the same sample provided the 6 T cell receptor beta chains below, sequenced in a study of shared clonotypes between healthy human individuals. Assay: immunoSEQ multiplex PCR; the TCRdb copy retains only in-frame clones and omits some. The sample has around 2.3 million clones, approximately 94% seen once; the top ten hold around 0.13%. The sequenced sample was naive CD4+ T cells sorted from blood. Subset described: CD45RA+ positively selected. The receptors come from a young man in good health.

This clone was seen once. This chain joins TRBV10-3 and TRBJ1-2; D is possibly TRBD1 (6 bases). V lost 2 bases, J lost 4 bases, and 14 bases lay in between. CDR3 length equals 15 residues. The germline V gene encodes CDR1 ENHRY and CDR2 SYGVKD. CDR3 in amino acids: CAISEIQGTAYGYTF. CDR3 in DNA: TGTGCCATCAGTGAGATACAGGGTACGGCCTATGGCTACACCTTC.

Details on this clone: Other DNA sequences within the sample encode an identical CDR3. V is TRBV7-9 and J is TRBJ1-1; the D is unclear. V lost 4 bases, J lost 2 bases, and 5 bases lay in between. Germline CDR1 and CDR2: SEHNR and FQNEAQ (reference sequence). The length of the CDR3 is 12 residues. This chain's CDR3 is CASSSKNTEAFF. The CDR3 coding sequence is TGTGCCAGCAGCTCAAAAAACACTGAAGCTTTCTTT.

CDR3 in amino acids: CASSWDLSSEQYF. The DNA for the CDR3 is TGCGCCAGCAGCTGGGACCTGAGTTCCGAGCAGTACTTC. The rearrangement uses TRBV5-1 and TRBJ2-7; the D gene could be TRBD1 or TRBD2 (5 bases each). CDR1 and CDR2 from the germline V gene are SGHRS and YFSETQ. This CDR3 comprises 13 residues. V lost 3 bases and J 6 bases, leaving 13 bases between the germline ends.

The chain links TRBV7-2 to TRBJ1-3, with 7 nucleotides matching TRBD1. V gave up 5 bases and J gave up 0 bases; unmatched junction bases: 13. Germline V lookup: CDR1 SGHTA, CDR2 FQGNSA. The CDR3 sequence is 18 residues long. The CDR3 sequence: CASSPRGTDNNSGNTIYF. CDR3 sequence (DNA): TGTGCCAGCAGCCCAAGGGGGACAGATAACAACTCTGGAAACACCATATATTTT.

The V call is TRBV11-3, the J call TRBJ2-5; 8 bases fit TRBD2. Germline V gene sequence: CDR1 SGHNT, CDR2 YENEEA. This CDR3 is 11 amino acids long. CDR3 DNA: TGTGCTAGCGGGAAAGGGGAGACCCAGTACTTC. Encoded protein: CASGKGETQYF. The variable domain in full, completed from reference TRBV11-3 and TRBJ2-5, reads EAGVVQSPRYKIIEKKQPVAFWCNPISGHNTLYWYLQNLGQGPELLIRYENEEAVDDSQLPKDRFSAERLKGVDSTLKIQPAELGDSAVYLCASGKGETQYFGPGTRLLVL.

This chain links TRBV6-5 with TRBJ2-4; D might be TRBD2 (5 bases). The CDR3 length is 14 residues. Germline V gene sequence: CDR1 MNHEY, CDR2 SVGAGI. The V gene lost 6 bases and the J gene lost 4 bases, with 13 bases spanning the gap. Written as DNA, the CDR3 is TGTGCCAGCAGACGGGGTCCCCAAAAAAACATTCAGTACTTC. It translates to CASRRGPQKNIQYF.